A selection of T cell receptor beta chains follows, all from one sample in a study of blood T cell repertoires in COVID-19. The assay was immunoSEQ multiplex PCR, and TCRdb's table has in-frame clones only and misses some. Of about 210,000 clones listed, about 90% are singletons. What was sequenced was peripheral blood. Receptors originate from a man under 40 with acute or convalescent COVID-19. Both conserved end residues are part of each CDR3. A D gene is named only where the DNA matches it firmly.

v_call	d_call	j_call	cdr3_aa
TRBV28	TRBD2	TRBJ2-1	CASRTSAGGRNEQFF
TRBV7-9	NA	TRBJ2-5	CASSDRRTEETQYF
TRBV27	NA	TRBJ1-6	CASSFKRPGNSPLHF
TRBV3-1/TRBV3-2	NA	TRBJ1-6	CASSMTVIYNSPLHF
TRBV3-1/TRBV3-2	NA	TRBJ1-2	CASTQGRYGYTF
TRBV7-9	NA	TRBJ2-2	CASSRSRTVDELFF
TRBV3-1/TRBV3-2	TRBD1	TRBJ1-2	CASSRTGRYNYGYTF
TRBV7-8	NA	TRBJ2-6	CASSLVPNSGANVLTF
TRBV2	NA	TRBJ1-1	CASSAGSRVNTEAFF
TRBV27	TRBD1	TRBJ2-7	CASSFLPPGQGRWDWYEQYF
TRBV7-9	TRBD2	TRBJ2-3	CASSLGTSGDTQYF
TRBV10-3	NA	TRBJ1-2	CATTSRVYGYTF
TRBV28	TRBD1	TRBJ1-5	CASSSAGQGNQPQHF
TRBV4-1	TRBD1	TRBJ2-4	CASSQGTEILAKNIQYF
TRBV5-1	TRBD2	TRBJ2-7	CASSKTSGGEQYF
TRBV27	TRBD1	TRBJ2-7	CASSLLVGGTPSYEQYF
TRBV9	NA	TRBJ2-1	CASSVVPRGFGYNEQFF
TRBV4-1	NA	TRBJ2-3	CASAQSGMRTDTQYF
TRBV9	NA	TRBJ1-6	CASSPDGQYNSPLHF
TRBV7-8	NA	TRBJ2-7	CASSLGRRGEQYF
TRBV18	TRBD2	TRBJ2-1	CASSPQSAGGPHEQFF
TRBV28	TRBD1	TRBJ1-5	CASSLTGTANQPQHF
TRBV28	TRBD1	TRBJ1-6	CASSTQGASPLHF
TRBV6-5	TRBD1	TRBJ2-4	CASSPGQGLWDIQYF
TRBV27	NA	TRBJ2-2	CASSLSGGLPHVGELFF
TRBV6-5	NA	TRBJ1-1	CASSQGRTEAFF
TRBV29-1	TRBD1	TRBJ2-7	CSVPGQDNYEQYF
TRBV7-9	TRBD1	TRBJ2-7	CASSAQGSSYEQYF
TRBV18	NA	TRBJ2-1	CASSLSKNGNEQFF